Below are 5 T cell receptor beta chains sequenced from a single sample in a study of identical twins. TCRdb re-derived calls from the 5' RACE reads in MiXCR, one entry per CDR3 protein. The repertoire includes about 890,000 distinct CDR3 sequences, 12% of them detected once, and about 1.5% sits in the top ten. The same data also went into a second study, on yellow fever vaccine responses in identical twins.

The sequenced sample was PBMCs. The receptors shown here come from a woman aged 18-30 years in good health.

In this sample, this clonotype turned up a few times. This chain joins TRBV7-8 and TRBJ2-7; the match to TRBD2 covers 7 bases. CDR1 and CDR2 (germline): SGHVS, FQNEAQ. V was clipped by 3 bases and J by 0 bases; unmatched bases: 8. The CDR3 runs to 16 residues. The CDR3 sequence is CASSLITSASSYEQYF. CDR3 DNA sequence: TGTGCCAGCAGCTTGATTACTAGCGCTAGCTCCTACGAGCAGTACTTC.

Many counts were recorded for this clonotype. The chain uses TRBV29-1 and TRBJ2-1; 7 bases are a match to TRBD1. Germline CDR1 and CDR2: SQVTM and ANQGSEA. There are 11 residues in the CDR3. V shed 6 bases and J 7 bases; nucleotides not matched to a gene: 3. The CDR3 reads CSVEQGNEQFF. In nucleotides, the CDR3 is TGCAGCGTCGAACAGGGGAATGAGCAGTTCTTC.

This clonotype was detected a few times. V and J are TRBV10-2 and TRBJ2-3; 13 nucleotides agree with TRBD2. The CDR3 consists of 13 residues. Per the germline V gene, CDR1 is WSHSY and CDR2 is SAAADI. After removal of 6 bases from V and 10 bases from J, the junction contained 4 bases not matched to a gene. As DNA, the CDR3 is TGCGCCAGCAGAGGACTAGCGGGAGAACCGCAGTATTTT. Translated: CASRGLAGEPQYF.

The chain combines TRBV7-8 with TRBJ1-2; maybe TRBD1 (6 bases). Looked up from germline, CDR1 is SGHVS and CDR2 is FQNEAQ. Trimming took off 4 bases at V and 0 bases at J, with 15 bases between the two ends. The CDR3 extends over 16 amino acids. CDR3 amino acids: CASSSPRDTPNYGYTF. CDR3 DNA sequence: TGTGCCAGCAGCTCGCCTCGGGACACCCCTAACTATGGCTACACCTTC.

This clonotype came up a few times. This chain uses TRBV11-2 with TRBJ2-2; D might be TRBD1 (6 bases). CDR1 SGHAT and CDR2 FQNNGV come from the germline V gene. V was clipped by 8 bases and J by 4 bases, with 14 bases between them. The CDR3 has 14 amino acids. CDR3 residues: CASSGVDITGELFF. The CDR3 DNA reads TGTGCCAGCTCAGGGGTTGATATCACCGGGGAGCTGTTTTTT.